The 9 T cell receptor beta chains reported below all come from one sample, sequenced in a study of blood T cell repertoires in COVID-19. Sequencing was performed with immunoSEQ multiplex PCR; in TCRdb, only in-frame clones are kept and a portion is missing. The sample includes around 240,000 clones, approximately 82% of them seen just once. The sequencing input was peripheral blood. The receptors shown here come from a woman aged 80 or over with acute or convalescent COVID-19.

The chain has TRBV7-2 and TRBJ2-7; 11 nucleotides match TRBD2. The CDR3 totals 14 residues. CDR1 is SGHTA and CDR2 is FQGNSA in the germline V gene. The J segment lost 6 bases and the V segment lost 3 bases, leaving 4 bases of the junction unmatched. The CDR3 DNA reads TGTGCCAGCAGCTTGACTAGCGGGATATCCGAGCAGTACTTC. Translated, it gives CASSLTSGISEQYF.

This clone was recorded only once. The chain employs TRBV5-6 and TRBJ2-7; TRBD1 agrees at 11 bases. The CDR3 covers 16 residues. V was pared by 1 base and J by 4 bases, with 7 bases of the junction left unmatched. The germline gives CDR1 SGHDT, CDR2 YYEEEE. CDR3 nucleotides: TGTGCCAGCAGCTTGCTGGGGACAGGGGGGTCTTACGAGCAGTACTTC. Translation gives CASSLLGTGGSYEQYF.

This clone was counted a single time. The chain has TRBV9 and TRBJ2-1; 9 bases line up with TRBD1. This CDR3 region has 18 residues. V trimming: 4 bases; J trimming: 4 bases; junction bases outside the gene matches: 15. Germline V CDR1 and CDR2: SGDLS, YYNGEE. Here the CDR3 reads CASSPGQGSGSGYNEQFF. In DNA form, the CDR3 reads TGTGCCAGCAGCCCGGGACAGGGATCCGGTTCCGGTTACAATGAGCAGTTCTTC. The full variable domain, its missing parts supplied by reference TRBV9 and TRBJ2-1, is DSGVTQTPKHLITATGQRVTLRCSPRSGDLSVYWYQQSLDQGLQFLIQYYNGEERAKGNILERFSAQQFPDLHSELNLSSLELGDSALYFCASSPGQGSGSGYNEQFFGPGTRLTVL.

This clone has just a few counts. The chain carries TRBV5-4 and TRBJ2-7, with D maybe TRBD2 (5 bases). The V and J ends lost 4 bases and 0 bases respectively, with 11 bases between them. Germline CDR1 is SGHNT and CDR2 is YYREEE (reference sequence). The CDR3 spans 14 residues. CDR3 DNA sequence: TGTGCCAGCAGCATGACGGGGTCCTCCTACGAGCAGTACTTC. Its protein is CASSMTGSSYEQYF.

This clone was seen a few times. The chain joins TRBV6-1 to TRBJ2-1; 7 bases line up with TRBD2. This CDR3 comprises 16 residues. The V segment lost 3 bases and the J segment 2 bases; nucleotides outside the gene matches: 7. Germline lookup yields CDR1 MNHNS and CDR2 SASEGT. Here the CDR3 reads CASSDHLAATYNEQFF. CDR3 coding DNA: TGTGCCAGCAGTGACCATCTAGCGGCAACCTACAATGAGCAGTTCTTC.

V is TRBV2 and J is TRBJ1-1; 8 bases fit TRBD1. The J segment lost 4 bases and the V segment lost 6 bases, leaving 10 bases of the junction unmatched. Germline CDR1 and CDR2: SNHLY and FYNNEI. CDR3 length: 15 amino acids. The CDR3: CASSGQGGGSTEAFF. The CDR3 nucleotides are TGTGCCAGCAGCGGACAGGGAGGGGGGAGCACTGAAGCTTTCTTT.

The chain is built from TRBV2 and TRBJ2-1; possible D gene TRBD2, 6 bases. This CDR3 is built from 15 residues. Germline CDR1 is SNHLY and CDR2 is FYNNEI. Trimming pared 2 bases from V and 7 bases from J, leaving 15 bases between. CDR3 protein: CASSETGEVYNEQFF. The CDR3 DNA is TGTGCCAGCAGTGAAACGGGAGAGGTTTATAATGAGCAGTTCTTC.

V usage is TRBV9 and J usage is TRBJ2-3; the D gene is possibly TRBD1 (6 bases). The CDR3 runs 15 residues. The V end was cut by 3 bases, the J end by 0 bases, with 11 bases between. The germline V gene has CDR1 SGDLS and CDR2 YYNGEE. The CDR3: CASSGRTVSTDTQYF. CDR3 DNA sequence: TGTGCCAGCAGCGGGCGGACAGTGAGCACAGATACGCAGTATTTT.

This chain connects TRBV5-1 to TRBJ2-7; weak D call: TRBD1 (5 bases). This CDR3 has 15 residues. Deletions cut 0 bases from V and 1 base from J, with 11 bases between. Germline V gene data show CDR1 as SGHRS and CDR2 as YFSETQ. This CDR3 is CASSLARAGSYEQYF. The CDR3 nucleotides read TGCGCCAGCAGCTTGGCCCGGGCAGGGTCCTACGAGCAGTACTTC.